The T cell receptor (beta chain) under discussion was sequenced for a study of CD8+ T cells in alopecia areata. Treatment of the sample: oral pan-JAK inhibitor, 5-10 mg twice daily. CDR3 length equals 14 residues. Germline V lookup: CDR1 MGHRA, CDR2 YSYEKL. The V and J ends lost 2 bases and 3 bases, in that order; junction bases with no gene match: 2. cDNA prepared by RNA extraction and subsequent reverse transcription served as the template for sequencing. Assay used: immunoSEQ multiplex PCR; TCRdb lists only in-frame clones, some missing. The sample has under 110,000 clones, 55% to 75% seen once; the top ten hold around 15%.

The sequence came from a human donor with alopecia areata. The sample was CD8+ T cells sorted from blood, taken at approximately week 56, from a patient treated with tofacitinib. The J gene is TRBJ2-7, the V gene TRBV4-1; 9 bases are shared with TRBD1. In nucleotides, the CDR3 is TGCGCCAGCAGCCAACGGACAGGGGACTACGAGCAGTACTTC. Its protein is CASSQRTGDYEQYF.